These T cell receptor beta chains were read from a single sample in a study of blood T cell repertoires in COVID-19. TCRdb's copy holds only in-frame clones and misses some; the assay was immunoSEQ multiplex PCR. The profile shows roughly 300,000 clones, roughly 86% of them singletons. Sample: PBMCs or T cells enriched from blood (not recorded which). The source is a woman aged 25 to 39 who had recovered from COVID-19. Both conserved end residues are part of each CDR3. The order of the fields is J gene, D gene, V gene, clone size, CDR3 protein, CDR3 DNA. A D gene is named only where the DNA matches it firmly. Size is stated for part of the rows, as once, few or many counts, or as a class when the clone is expanded.

J: TRBJ1-5; D: .; V: TRBV28; size: .; CDR3: CASSFPPGQPQHF; DNA: TGTGCCAGCAGTTTCCCTCCGGGGCAGCCCCAGCATTTT
J: TRBJ1-2; D: TRBD1; V: TRBV4-2; size: .; CDR3: CASSQGTGGYYGYTF; DNA: TGTGCCAGCAGCCAGGGGACAGGGGGCTACTATGGCTACACCTTC
J: TRBJ1-1; D: TRBD1; V: TRBV6-5; size: .; CDR3: CASRRYRDSGAFF; DNA: TGTGCCAGCAGGCGCTACCGGGACAGCGGGGCTTTCTTT
J: TRBJ1-2; D: .; V: TRBV11-2; size: .; CDR3: CASSFSGLYYGYTF; DNA: TGTGCCAGCAGCTTCTCGGGACTGTACTATGGCTACACCTTC
J: TRBJ1-1; D: .; V: TRBV5-1; size: .; CDR3: CASSLSGEGVLNTEAFF; DNA: TGCGCCAGCAGCTTGAGCGGGGAGGGGGTTCTGAACACTGAAGCTTTCTTT
J: TRBJ1-1; D: .; V: TRBV10-1; size: few; CDR3: CASREGPDTEAFF; DNA: TGCGCCAGCAGAGAGGGCCCAGACACTGAAGCTTTCTTT
J: TRBJ2-1; D: TRBD2; V: TRBV27; size: .; CDR3: CASRERDSYNEQFF; DNA: TGTGCCAGCAGGGAGCGGGACTCCTACAATGAGCAGTTCTTC
J: TRBJ2-5; D: .; V: TRBV5-1; size: .; CDR3: CASSPTGNQETQYF; DNA: TGCGCCAGCAGCCCGACGGGGAACCAAGAGACCCAGTACTTC
J: TRBJ1-1; D: .; V: TRBV18; size: .; CDR3: CASSLTSPTEAFF; DNA: TGTGCCAGCTCACTGACATCCCCTACTGAAGCTTTCTTT
J: TRBJ1-6; D: .; V: TRBV3-1/TRBV3-2; size: once; CDR3: CASSSTVGYNSPLHF; DNA: TGTGCCAGCAGCTCGACGGTCGGGTATAATTCACCCCTCCACTTT
J: TRBJ1-1; D: .; V: TRBV3-1/TRBV3-2; size: .; CDR3: CASSQDFAEGTEAFF; DNA: TGTGCCAGCAGCCAAGATTTTGCGGAGGGCACTGAAGCTTTCTTT
J: TRBJ1-1; D: .; V: TRBV2; size: .; CDR3: CASRDMGHLNTEAFF; DNA: TGTGCCAGCAGGGATATGGGGCACCTGAACACTGAAGCTTTCTTT
J: TRBJ2-3; D: TRBD2; V: TRBV4-3; size: .; CDR3: CASSQDASGGTDTQYF; DNA: TGCGCCAGCAGCCAAGACGCCAGCGGGGGCACAGATACGCAGTATTTT
J: TRBJ2-1; D: .; V: TRBV6-5; size: .; CDR3: CASSYSWGGEQFF; DNA: TGTGCCAGCAGTTACTCGTGGGGCGGTGAGCAGTTCTTC
J: TRBJ1-2; D: .; V: TRBV19; size: .; CDR3: CASSMKQSYGYTF; DNA: TGTGCCAGTAGTATGAAACAGTCCTATGGCTACACCTTC
J: TRBJ2-1; D: TRBD2; V: TRBV7-2; size: .; CDR3: CASSSLRGGQIEQFF; DNA: TGTGCCAGCAGCTCTCTACGGGGGGGCCAGATTGAGCAGTTCTTC
J: TRBJ1-2; D: .; V: TRBV6-1; size: .; CDR3: CASSELKVQVGF; DNA: TGTGCCAGCAGTGAATTAAAGGTACAGGTTGGCTTC
J: TRBJ2-1; D: .; V: TRBV9; size: .; CDR3: CASSQEGEPSGDEQFF; DNA: TGTGCCAGCAGTCAAGAAGGAGAACCATCTGGAGATGAGCAGTTCTTC
J: TRBJ1-3; D: .; V: TRBV19; size: .; CDR3: CASSTAGNSGNTIYF; DNA: TGTGCCAGTAGTACCGCCGGGAACTCTGGAAACACCATATATTTT
J: TRBJ1-2; D: .; V: TRBV11-2; size: .; CDR3: CASRTFRTSGGYTF; DNA: TGTGCCAGCAGAACCTTCCGAACTTCGGGGGGCTACACCTTC
J: TRBJ1-5; D: .; V: TRBV5-1; size: .; CDR3: CASSLSGGDQPQHF; DNA: TGCGCCAGCAGCTTATCCGGGGGGGATCAGCCCCAGCATTTT
J: TRBJ2-2; D: TRBD2; V: TRBV20-1; size: .; CDR3: CSASGLAGATGELFF; DNA: TGCAGTGCTAGTGGCCTAGCGGGGGCCACCGGGGAGCTGTTTTTT
J: TRBJ2-2; D: .; V: TRBV11-3; size: .; CDR3: CASSLDGPLPTGELFF; DNA: TGTGCCAGCAGCTTAGATGGCCCTTTGCCCACCGGGGAGCTGTTTTTT
J: TRBJ1-1; D: TRBD1; V: TRBV30; size: .; CDR3: CAWSAGQGNTEAFF; DNA: TGTGCCTGGAGTGCCGGACAGGGGAACACTGAAGCTTTCTTT
J: TRBJ2-7; D: .; V: TRBV6-1; size: .; CDR3: CASSEGYSSPLYEQYF; DNA: TGTGCCAGCAGTGAAGGGTACTCCTCACCCCTCTACGAGCAGTACTTC
J: TRBJ1-2; D: .; V: TRBV5-6; size: .; CDR3: CASSLRGPYGYTF; DNA: TGTGCCAGCAGCTTGCGCGGCCCCTACGGCTACACCTTC
J: TRBJ2-7; D: TRBD2; V: TRBV4-1; size: .; CDR3: CASSQTGLAGPYGEQYF; DNA: TGCGCCAGCAGCCAGACCGGACTAGCGGGGCCATATGGCGAGCAGTACTTC
J: TRBJ1-4; D: .; V: TRBV6-5; size: .; CDR3: CGTKTAATNEKLFF; DNA: TGTGGAACAAAGACAGCTGCAACTAATGAAAAACTGTTTTTT
J: TRBJ1-1; D: .; V: TRBV5-1; size: .; CDR3: CASSLFTGVNTEAFF; DNA: TGCGCCAGCAGCTTGTTCACGGGGGTTAACACTGAAGCTTTCTTT
J: TRBJ2-7; D: TRBD2; V: TRBV7-2; size: once; CDR3: CASSLAGTSGAEQYF; DNA: TGTGCCAGCAGCTTAGCTGGGACTAGCGGGGCCGAGCAGTACTTC
J: TRBJ2-3; D: .; V: TRBV7-9; size: .; CDR3: CASSPVAGPSTDTQYF; DNA: TGTGCCAGCAGCCCTGTCGCAGGCCCAAGCACAGATACGCAGTATTTT
J: TRBJ1-5; D: TRBD1; V: TRBV2; size: once; CDR3: CASGDRIGQPQHF; DNA: TGTGCCAGCGGGGACAGGATCGGGCAGCCCCAGCATTTT
J: TRBJ2-5; D: TRBD1; V: TRBV27; size: .; CDR3: CASSSGTGGTQYF; DNA: TGTGCCAGCAGTTCCGGGACAGGGGGGACCCAGTACTTC
J: TRBJ1-1; D: TRBD1; V: TRBV10-3; size: .; CDR3: CAISGQGDVQNTEAFF; DNA: TGTGCCATCAGCGGACAGGGGGATGTCCAGAACACTGAAGCTTTCTTT
J: TRBJ1-2; D: .; V: TRBV5-1; size: .; CDR3: CASSLNRDTYGYTF; DNA: TGCGCCAGCAGCTTGAACCGAGATACGTATGGCTACACCTTC
J: TRBJ2-5; D: .; V: TRBV10-3; size: once; CDR3: CAISETQLKETQYF; DNA: TGTGCCATCAGTGAGACCCAGTTGAAAGAGACCCAGTACTTC
J: TRBJ1-2; D: TRBD1; V: TRBV19; size: .; CDR3: CASSMGQNYGYTF; DNA: TGTGCCAGTAGTATGGGACAGAACTATGGCTACACCTTC
J: TRBJ2-2; D: .; V: TRBV6-1; size: .; CDR3: CASSEGPQVVTGELFF; DNA: TGTGCCAGCAGTGAGGGGCCTCAGGTGGTTACCGGGGAGCTGTTTTTT
J: TRBJ2-5; D: TRBD2; V: TRBV6-5; size: .; CDR3: CASGVSGGEGTQYF; DNA: TGTGCCAGCGGGGTCAGCGGGGGGGAAGGGACCCAGTACTTC
J: TRBJ2-7; D: TRBD2; V: TRBV7-9; size: .; CDR3: CASSRGLAGGEQYF; DNA: TGTGCCAGCAGCAGAGGACTAGCGGGTGGCGAGCAGTACTTC
J: TRBJ1-3; D: .; V: TRBV6-5; size: .; CDR3: CASSYSVRVSGNTIYF; DNA: TGTGCCAGCAGTTACAGTGTGAGAGTCTCTGGAAACACCATATATTTT
J: TRBJ2-1; D: TRBD1; V: TRBV6-2/TRBV6-3; size: .; CDR3: CASSPGTGVGEQFF; DNA: TGTGCCAGCAGCCCCGGGACAGGGGTCGGTGAGCAGTTCTTC
J: TRBJ2-7; D: .; V: TRBV28; size: .; CDR3: CASSPLGGGYEQYF; DNA: TGTGCCAGCAGCCCCCTAGGGGGGGGCTACGAGCAGTACTTC
J: TRBJ2-7; D: .; V: TRBV29-1; size: .; CDR3: CSVTGFSYEQYF; DNA: TGCAGCGTGACGGGGTTCTCCTACGAGCAGTACTTC
J: TRBJ2-5; D: .; V: TRBV20-1; size: .; CDR3: CSARHRETQYF; DNA: TGCAGTGCTAGACACAGGGAGACCCAGTACTTC
J: TRBJ2-7; D: .; V: TRBV6-5; size: .; CDR3: CASSPGWVAYF; DNA: TGTGCCAGCAGTCCGGGGTGGGTGGCGTACTTC
J: TRBJ2-2; D: TRBD1; V: TRBV19; size: once; CDR3: CASSIQGASGELFF; DNA: TGTGCCAGTAGTATACAGGGGGCGTCCGGGGAGCTGTTTTTT
J: TRBJ1-6; D: TRBD1; V: TRBV30; size: .; CDR3: CAWTSGTGGEFNSPLHF; DNA: TGTGCCTGGACCAGCGGGACAGGGGGGGAGTTTAATTCACCCCTCCACTTT
J: TRBJ1-2; D: .; V: TRBV30; size: .; CDR3: CAWSVRDGYTF; DNA: TGTGCCTGGAGTGTCAGGGATGGCTACACCTTC
J: TRBJ2-7; D: .; V: TRBV9; size: .; CDR3: CASSVVGSSYEQYF; DNA: TGTGCCAGCAGCGTTGTCGGGAGCTCCTACGAGCAGTACTTC
J: TRBJ1-1; D: .; V: TRBV7-2; size: .; CDR3: CASSLGQSMNTEAFF; DNA: TGTGCCAGCAGCTTAGGACAGTCAATGAACACTGAAGCTTTCTTT
J: TRBJ2-1; D: .; V: TRBV9; size: .; CDR3: CASSVEEARSAGEQFF; DNA: TGTGCCAGCAGCGTAGAAGAGGCTAGATCGGCCGGCGAGCAGTTCTTC